The source of this T cell receptor (beta chain) is a study of monozygotic twins with inflammatory bowel disease. Study-level findings and limits: Differences in immunosuppressive treatment may have been a source of added variability in patient repertoires. With inverse Simpson as the measure, TCRbeta diversity was lower in IBD patients than in healthy co-twins.

Two nested PCRs, of 16 and 9 cycles, processed TCRalpha and TCRbeta cDNA. Reanalyzing the 5' RACE reads, TCRdb keeps one entry per CDR3 protein, without DNA. The ten most abundant clones cover roughly 2% of a sample with fewer than 350,000 distinct CDR3 sequences. A note on this clonotype: The antigen is not known.

No sorting of T cells preceded isolation of total RNA from whole blood. This receptor was identified in a human donor with ulcerative colitis or Crohn's disease, or a healthy co-twin of an affected twin (not recorded which). Material: blood.

The CDR3 protein is CASSYSPGSYYEQYF. The chain has TRBV6-5 and TRBJ2-7; the D call from TCRdb, TRBD1, cannot be confirmed without DNA. Germline V gives CDR1 MNHEY, CDR2 SVGAGI. The CDR3 sequence is 15 residues long.